These T cell receptor beta chains were read from a single sample in a study of regulatory T cells in long-lasting Graves disease. TCRdb called the multiplex PCR reads again in MiXCR, with one record for every CDR3 protein. The table shows about 540,000 distinct CDR3 sequences, with roughly 13% occurring only once. The data were also submitted as part of a second study, on T cells in Graves' hyperthyroidism and ophthalmopathy.

Source: peripheral blood mononuclear cells (PBMCs), taken at new diagnosis, from a patient treated with antithyroid drugs. These receptors originate from a man aged 25-40 years with Graves disease. CDR3s include the opening cysteine and the closing phenylalanine or tryptophan. D genes are given only for firm matches. The size of a clone is reported for some rows only, either as once, few or many, or as a class for expanded clones.

v_gene	d_gene	j_gene	abundance	CDR3aa	CDR3nt
TRBV20-1	TRBD1	TRBJ2-2	many	CSVSQGANTGELFF	TGCAGTGTTTCCCAGGGGGCGAACACCGGGGAGCTGTTTTTT
TRBV29-1	NA	TRBJ2-7	many	CSVVGGRAYEQYF	TGCAGCGTTGTCGGGGGACGCGCCTACGAGCAGTACTTC
TRBV7-3	NA	TRBJ2-7	NA	CASSLNGVGYEQYF	TGTGCCAGCAGCTTAAACGGGGTCGGCTACGAGCAGTACTTC
TRBV20-1	NA	TRBJ1-1	many	CSAQWMKETEAFF	TGCAGTGCTCAATGGATGAAGGAAACTGAAGCTTTCTTT
TRBV7-8	NA	TRBJ2-3	many	CASSLALSTDTQYF	TGTGCCAGCAGCTTAGCGCTCAGCACAGATACGCAGTATTTT
TRBV11-2	TRBD1	TRBJ2-4	few	CASSQQWDRENIQCF	TGTGCCAGCAGCCAACAATGGGACAGGGAGAACATTCAGTGCTTC
TRBV6-5	TRBD2	TRBJ2-1	once	CASSLLAGGYNERFF	TGTGCCAGCAGTTTACTAGCGGGAGGGTACAATGAGCGGTTCTTC
TRBV12-3/TRBV12-4	NA	TRBJ2-5	many	CASSPLRDFLKTQYF	TGTGCCAGCAGCCCCTTACGGGACTTCTTAAAGACCCAGTACTTC
TRBV7-2	TRBD1	TRBJ1-1	many	CASSPGTGRSEAFF	TGTGCCAGCAGCCCAGGGACAGGGAGGTCTGAAGCTTTCTTT
TRBV11-3	TRBD2	TRBJ2-5	NA	CASRVPVAGVQETQYF	TGTGCCAGCAGAGTCCCGGTCGCGGGAGTACAAGAGACCCAGTACTTC
TRBV18	TRBD1	TRBJ1-2	NA	CASSPMTGGAVDYGYTF	TGTGCCAGCTCACCTATGACAGGGGGCGCGGTAGACTATGGCTACACCTTC
TRBV2	NA	TRBJ1-5	many	CASRPSRGAGQPQHF	TGTGCCAGCAGACCCAGTAGGGGCGCGGGGCAGCCCCAGCATTTT
TRBV19	NA	TRBJ1-5	NA	CASCKVAALGNQPQHF	TGTGCCAGTTGCAAGGTGGCAGCCCTGGGCAATCAGCCCCAGCATTTT
TRBV2	NA	TRBJ1-2	many	CASSERAGPYGYTF	TGTGCCAGCAGTGAAAGGGCAGGGCCCTATGGCTACACCTTC
TRBV5-5	NA	TRBJ2-5	many	CASSSPLRQEYETQYF	TGTGCCAGCAGCTCACCGTTGAGACAGGAGTATGAGACCCAGTACTTC
TRBV28	NA	TRBJ1-1	many	CASSLERGGTEAFF	TGTGCCAGCAGTTTGGAAAGGGGAGGCACTGAAGCTTTCTTT
TRBV3-1	NA	TRBJ2-7	many	CASSQAGEVYEQYF	TGTGCCAGCAGCCAAGCGGGAGAGGTTTACGAGCAGTACTTC
TRBV18	NA	TRBJ1-1	many	CASSPGRDIKAFF	TGTGCCAGCTCACCAGGCCGGGACATAAAAGCTTTCTTT
TRBV24-1	TRBD2	TRBJ2-1	many	CATSDSPTSGKVAEQFF	TGTGCCACCAGTGATTCCCCGACTAGCGGGAAAGTGGCTGAGCAGTTCTTC
TRBV20-1	TRBD2	TRBJ2-1	many	CSARSLADNYNEQFF	TGCAGTGCTAGAAGTCTAGCGGACAACTACAATGAGCAGTTCTTC
TRBV6-1	TRBD2	TRBJ2-3	many	CASREPAGGRDTQYF	TGTGCCAGCAGGGAGCCAGCGGGAGGTCGGGATACGCAGTATTTT
TRBV2	NA	TRBJ2-5	many	CASSGGREWETQYF	TGTGCCAGCAGTGGGGGGCGGGAGTGGGAGACCCAGTACTTC
TRBV29-1	NA	TRBJ1-4	many	CSVVGSGTTNEKLFF	TGCAGCGTTGTTGGATCGGGGACAACTAATGAAAAACTGTTTTTT
TRBV5-1	NA	TRBJ1-1	few	CASSLVVGKGTEAFF	TGCGCCAGCAGCTTGGTAGTAGGGAAAGGCACTGAAGCTTTCTTT
TRBV24-1	NA	TRBJ2-1	NA	CATNPAGRNEQFF	TGTGCCACCAACCCGGCAGGGAGGAATGAGCAGTTCTTC
TRBV11-2	TRBD2	TRBJ2-5	NA	CASSLGKTSGFGETQYF	TGTGCCAGCAGCTTAGGAAAGACTAGCGGGTTCGGAGAGACCCAGTACTTC
TRBV27	NA	TRBJ2-7	many	CASKSPGSLSYEQYF	TGTGCCAGCAAATCCCCGGGATCCCTCTCCTACGAGCAGTACTTC